This T cell receptor (beta chain) was obtained from a study of radiation and T cells in renal cell carcinoma. The count of this clone is one. The V gene's germline CDR1 is LGHNA and CDR2 YSLEER. Trimming stripped 1 base from V and 6 bases from J, with 9 bases between. CDR3 size: 14 residues. Treatment defined: treatment-naive control, cytoreductive nephrectomy. Profiled with immunoSEQ multiplex PCR; TCRdb holds only in-frame clones, not every one. The profile shows 24,000 or so clones, over 50% of them singletons. The V gene is TRBV4-3, the J gene TRBJ2-2; D is unresolved. The sequenced sample was tumor tissue, obtained from a patient whose treatment was nephrectomy without radiotherapy. The receptor's source is a human donor with renal cell carcinoma. CDR3 region: CASSQARAPGELFF. CDR3 DNA: TGCGCCAGCAGCCAAGCACGGGCCCCCGGGGAGCTGTTTTTT.